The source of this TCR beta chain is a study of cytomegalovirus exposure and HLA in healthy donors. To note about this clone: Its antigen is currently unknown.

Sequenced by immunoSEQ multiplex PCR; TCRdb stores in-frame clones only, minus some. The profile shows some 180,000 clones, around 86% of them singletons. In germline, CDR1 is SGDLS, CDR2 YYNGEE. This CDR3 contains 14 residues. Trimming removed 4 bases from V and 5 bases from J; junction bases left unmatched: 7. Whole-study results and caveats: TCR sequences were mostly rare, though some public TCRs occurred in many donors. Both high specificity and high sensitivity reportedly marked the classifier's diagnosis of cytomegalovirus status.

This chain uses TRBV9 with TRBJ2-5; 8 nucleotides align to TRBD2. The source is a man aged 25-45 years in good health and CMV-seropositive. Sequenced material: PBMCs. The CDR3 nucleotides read TGTGCCAGCAGCCGGGGACTAGGCGGTGAGACCCAGTACTTC. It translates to CASSRGLGGETQYF.